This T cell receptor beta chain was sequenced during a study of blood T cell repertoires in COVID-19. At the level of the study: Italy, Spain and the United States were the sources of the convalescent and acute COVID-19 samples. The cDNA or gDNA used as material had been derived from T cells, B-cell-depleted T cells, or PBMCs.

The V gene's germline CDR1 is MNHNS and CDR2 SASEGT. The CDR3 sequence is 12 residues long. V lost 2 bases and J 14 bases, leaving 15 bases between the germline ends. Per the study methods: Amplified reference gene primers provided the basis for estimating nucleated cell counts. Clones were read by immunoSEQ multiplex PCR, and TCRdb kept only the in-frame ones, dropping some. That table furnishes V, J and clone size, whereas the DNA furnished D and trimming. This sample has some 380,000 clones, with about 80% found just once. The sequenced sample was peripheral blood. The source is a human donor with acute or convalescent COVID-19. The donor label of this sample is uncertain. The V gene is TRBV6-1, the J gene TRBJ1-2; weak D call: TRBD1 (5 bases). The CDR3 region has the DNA TGTGCCAGCAGTGAAAGGGGACTATTTTGGACCTTC. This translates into CASSERGLFWTF.